These T cell receptor beta chains were read from a single sample in a study of T-cell reconstitution after alpha-beta-depleted transplantation in children. A single record per CDR3 protein comes from TCRdb applying MiXCR to the PCR reads. The sample records 500,000 to 650,000 distinct CDR3 sequences, about an eighth being singletons. The source was PBMCs, mostly from graft donor cells, collected 360 days after TCRalphabeta/CD19-depleted stem cell transplant. These receptor sequences come from a male patient under 18 who had a stem cell transplant for acute myeloid leukemia, so the T cells may come from the graft donor. CDR3s include the opening cysteine and the closing phenylalanine or tryptophan. The D gene is left open where the match is weak. Size is stated for part of the rows, as once, few or many counts, or as a class when the clone is expanded.

TRBV7-2	-	-	TRBJ2-7	TGTGCCAGCAGCTTAGCCAACAGTATCTACGAGCAGTACTTC	CASSLANSIYEQYF
TRBV25-1	-	-	TRBJ2-2	TGTGCCAGCAGTGAAAGCAGGATCACCGGGGAGCTGTTTTTT	CASSESRITGELFF
TRBV20-1	-	-	TRBJ2-7	TGCAGTGCTATTTTTGGCAACGAGCAGTACTTC	CSAIFGNEQYF
TRBV27	-	TRBD1	TRBJ2-7	TGTGCCAGCAGGGACAGGGCTAATCCGTACGAGCAGTACTTC	CASRDRANPYEQYF
TRBV6-1	few	TRBD1	TRBJ2-7	TGTGCCAGCTCCAGGGGGCAGTTCTACGAGCAGTACTTC	CASSRGQFYEQYF
TRBV7-7	-	TRBD2	TRBJ2-5	TGTGCTAGCAGCTTAGGGCTAGCGGGAGGCAACCAAGAGACCCAGTACTTC	CASSLGLAGGNQETQYF
TRBV4-2	few	-	TRBJ2-3	TGTGCCAGCAGCCAAGATATTCGAGGGGGTGCAGATACGCAGTATTTT	CASSQDIRGGADTQYF
TRBV6-2/TRBV6-3	many	TRBD2	TRBJ2-7	TGTGCCAGCAGTGCGTGGACTAGCGGGCTCTACGAGCAGTACTTC	CASSAWTSGLYEQYF
TRBV20-1	few	TRBD2	TRBJ2-1	TGCAGTGCTAGAGATCACGGGGGGGCTGAGCAGTTCTTC	CSARDHGGAEQFF
TRBV28	many	-	TRBJ2-2	TGTGCCAGCAGTTTGGTGCGGATTTCGAACACCGGGGAGCTGTTTTTT	CASSLVRISNTGELFF
TRBV9	-	-	TRBJ1-5	TGTGCCAGCAGCGTAGGCGGGGGCAGGGATGGGCCCCAGCATTTT	CASSVGGGRDGPQHF
TRBV5-1	few	-	TRBJ2-1	TGCGCCAGCAGCCCCGGAGGCAGGGGGGCGCACAATGAGCAGTTCTTC	CASSPGGRGAHNEQFF
TRBV12-3/TRBV12-4	-	-	TRBJ1-1	TGTGCCAGCACCCCATGGCGGGGAGTGACGAACACTGAAGCTTTCTTT	CASTPWRGVTNTEAFF
TRBV4-2	few	TRBD2	TRBJ2-1	TGTGCCAGCAGCCCTAGACTAGCGGGAGACTATGAGCAGTTCTTC	CASSPRLAGDYEQFF
TRBV30	few	-	TRBJ2-7	TGTGCCTGGAGTCCCGACCGAGGCGAGCAGTACTTC	CAWSPDRGEQYF
TRBV12-3/TRBV12-4	-	-	TRBJ2-7	TGTGCCAGCAGTTTAAGGGACACGTCCTACGAGCAGTACTTC	CASSLRDTSYEQYF
TRBV14	few	-	TRBJ2-2	TGTGCCAGCAGCCGACGACAGATACAGACCGGGGAGCTGTTTTTT	CASSRRQIQTGELFF
TRBV7-9	few	TRBD2	TRBJ2-7	TGTGCCAGCAGCTTAGAACTAGCGGGGTACTACGAGCAGTACTTC	CASSLELAGYYEQYF
TRBV7-3	many	TRBD2	TRBJ2-3	TGTGCCAGCAGCCCGCTGACTAGCGGGAGCACAGATACGCAGTATTTT	CASSPLTSGSTDTQYF
TRBV5-1	-	TRBD2	TRBJ2-1	TGCGCCAGCAGCCGGGAGGTCGGGAGGGTAAATGAGCAGTTCTTC	CASSREVGRVNEQFF
TRBV7-3	few	-	TRBJ2-3	TGTGCCAGCAGCTTAAGGACTAAGGCAGATACGCAGTATTTT	CASSLRTKADTQYF
TRBV28	-	-	TRBJ1-5	TGTGCCAGCAGTTTAAGGACTATCGAGAATCAGCCCCAGCATTTT	CASSLRTIENQPQHF
TRBV20-1	-	TRBD2	TRBJ2-3	TGCAGTGCTTGGGGGGGGAACACAGATACGCAGTATTTT	CSAWGGNTDTQYF
TRBV5-1	few	-	TRBJ2-7	TGCGCCAGTTGCGCGGGGCGGGACCACGAGCAGTACTTC	CASCAGRDHEQYF
TRBV28	many	-	TRBJ2-1	TGTGCCAGCAGTCCCTACTCCTACAATGAGCAGTTCTTC	CASSPYSYNEQFF
TRBV7-5	few	-	TRBJ2-1	-	CISVPEAPERLDRDLSYNEQFF
TRBV27	many	TRBD2	TRBJ2-1	TGTGCCAGCAGCCAGCTAGCGGGGATCTCCTACAATGAGCAGTTCTTC	CASSQLAGISYNEQFF
TRBV7-6	-	TRBD2	TRBJ2-1	TGTGCCAGCGGAGGGCTAGCGGGATCTTCCTACAATGAGCAGTTCTTC	CASGGLAGSSYNEQFF